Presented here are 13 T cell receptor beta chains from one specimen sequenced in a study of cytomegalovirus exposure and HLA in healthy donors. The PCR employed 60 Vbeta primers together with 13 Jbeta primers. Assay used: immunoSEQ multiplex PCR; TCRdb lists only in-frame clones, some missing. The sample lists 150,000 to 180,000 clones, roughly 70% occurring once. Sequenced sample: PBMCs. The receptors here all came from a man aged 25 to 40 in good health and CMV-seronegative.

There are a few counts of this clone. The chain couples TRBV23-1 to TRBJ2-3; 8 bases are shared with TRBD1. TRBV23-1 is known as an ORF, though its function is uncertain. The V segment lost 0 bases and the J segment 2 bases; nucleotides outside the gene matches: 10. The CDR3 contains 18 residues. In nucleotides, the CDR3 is TGCGCCAGCAGTCAATCTGAGGACAGGGAAAGGAACACAGATACGCAGTATTTT. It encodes CASSQSEDRERNTDTQYF.

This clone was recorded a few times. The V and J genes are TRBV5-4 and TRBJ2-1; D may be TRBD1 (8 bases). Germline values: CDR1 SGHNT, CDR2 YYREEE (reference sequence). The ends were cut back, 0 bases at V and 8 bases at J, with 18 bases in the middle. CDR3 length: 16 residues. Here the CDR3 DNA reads TGTGCCAGCAGCTTGGCCGGGGGGACAGGAGGGGATGAGCAGTTCTTC. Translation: CASSLAGGTGGDEQFF.

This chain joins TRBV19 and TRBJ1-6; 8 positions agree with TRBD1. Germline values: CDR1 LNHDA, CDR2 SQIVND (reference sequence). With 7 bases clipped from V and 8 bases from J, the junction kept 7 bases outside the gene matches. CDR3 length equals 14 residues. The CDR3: CASTVQGADSPLHF. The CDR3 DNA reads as TGTGCCAGTACCGTGCAGGGGGCTGATTCACCCCTCCACTTT. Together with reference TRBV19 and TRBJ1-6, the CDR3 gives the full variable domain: DGGITQSPKYLFRKEGQNVTLSCEQNLNHDAMYWYRQDPGQGLRLIYYSQIVNDFQKGDIAEGYSVSREKKESFPLTVTSAQKNPTAFYLCASTVQGADSPLHFGNGTRLTVT.

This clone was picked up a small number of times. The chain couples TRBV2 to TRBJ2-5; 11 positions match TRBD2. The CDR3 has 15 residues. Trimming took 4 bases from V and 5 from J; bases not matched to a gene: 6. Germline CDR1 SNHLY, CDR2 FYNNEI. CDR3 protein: CASSGSSGGTETQYF. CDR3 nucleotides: TGTGCCAGCAGTGGGTCTAGCGGGGGGACGGAGACCCAGTACTTC.

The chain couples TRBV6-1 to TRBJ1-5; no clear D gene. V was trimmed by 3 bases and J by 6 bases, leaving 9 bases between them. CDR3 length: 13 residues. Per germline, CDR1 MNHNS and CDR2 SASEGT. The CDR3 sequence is CASSDREFQPQHF. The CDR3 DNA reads TGTGCCAGCAGTGACCGGGAGTTTCAGCCCCAGCATTTT.

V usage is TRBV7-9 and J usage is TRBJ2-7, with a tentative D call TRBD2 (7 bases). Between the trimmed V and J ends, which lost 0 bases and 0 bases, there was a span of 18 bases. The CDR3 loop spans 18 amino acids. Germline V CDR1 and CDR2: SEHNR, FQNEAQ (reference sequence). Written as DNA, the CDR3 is TGTGCCAGCAGCTTAGCTGGGGGGGCCCCACTCAGCTCCTACGAGCAGTACTTC. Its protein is CASSLAGGAPLSSYEQYF.

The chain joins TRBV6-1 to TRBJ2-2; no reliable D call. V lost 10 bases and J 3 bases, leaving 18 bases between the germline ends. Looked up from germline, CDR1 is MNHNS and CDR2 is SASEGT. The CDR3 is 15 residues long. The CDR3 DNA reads TGTGCCACCAAGAAGAGCCCCGGAGACACCGGGGAGCTGTTTTTT. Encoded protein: CATKKSPGDTGELFF.

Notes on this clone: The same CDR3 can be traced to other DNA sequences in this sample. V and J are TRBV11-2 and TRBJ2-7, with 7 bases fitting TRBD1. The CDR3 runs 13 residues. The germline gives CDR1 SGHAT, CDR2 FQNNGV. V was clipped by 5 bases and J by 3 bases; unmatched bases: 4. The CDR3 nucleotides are TGTGCCAGCAGCCTGGGACAGCTCTACGAGCAGTACTTC. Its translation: CASSLGQLYEQYF.

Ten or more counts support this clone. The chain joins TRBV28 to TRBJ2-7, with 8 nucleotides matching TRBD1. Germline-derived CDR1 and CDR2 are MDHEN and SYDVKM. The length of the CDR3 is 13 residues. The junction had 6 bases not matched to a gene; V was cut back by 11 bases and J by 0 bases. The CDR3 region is CASQDRVSYEQYF. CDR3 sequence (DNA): TGTGCCTCACAGGACAGGGTCTCCTACGAGCAGTACTTC.

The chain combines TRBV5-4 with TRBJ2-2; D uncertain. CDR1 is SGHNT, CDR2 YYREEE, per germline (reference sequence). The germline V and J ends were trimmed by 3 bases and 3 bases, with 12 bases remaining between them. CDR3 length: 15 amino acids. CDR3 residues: CASSSQASYTGELFF. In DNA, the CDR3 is TGTGCCAGCAGCTCCCAGGCCAGCTACACCGGGGAGCTGTTTTTT.

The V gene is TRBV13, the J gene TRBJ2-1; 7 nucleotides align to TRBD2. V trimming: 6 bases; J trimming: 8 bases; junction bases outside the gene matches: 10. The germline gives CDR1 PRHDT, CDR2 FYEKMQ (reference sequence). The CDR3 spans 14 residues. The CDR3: CASSFGLERDEQFF. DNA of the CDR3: TGTGCCAGCAGTTTCGGACTAGAGAGAGATGAGCAGTTCTTC.

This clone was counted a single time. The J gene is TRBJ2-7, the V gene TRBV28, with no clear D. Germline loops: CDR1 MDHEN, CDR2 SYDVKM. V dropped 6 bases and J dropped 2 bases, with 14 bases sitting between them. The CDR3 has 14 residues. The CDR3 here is CASRTVRGPYEQYF. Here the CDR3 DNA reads TGTGCCAGCAGAACCGTCCGTGGCCCCTACGAGCAGTACTTC.

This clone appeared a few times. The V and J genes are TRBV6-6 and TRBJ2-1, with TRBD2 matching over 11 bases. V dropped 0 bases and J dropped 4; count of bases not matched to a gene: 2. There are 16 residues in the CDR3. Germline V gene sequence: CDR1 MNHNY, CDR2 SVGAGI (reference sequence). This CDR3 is CASSYSTSGVYNEQFF. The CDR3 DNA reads TGTGCCAGCAGTTACTCGACTAGCGGGGTTTACAATGAGCAGTTCTTC.